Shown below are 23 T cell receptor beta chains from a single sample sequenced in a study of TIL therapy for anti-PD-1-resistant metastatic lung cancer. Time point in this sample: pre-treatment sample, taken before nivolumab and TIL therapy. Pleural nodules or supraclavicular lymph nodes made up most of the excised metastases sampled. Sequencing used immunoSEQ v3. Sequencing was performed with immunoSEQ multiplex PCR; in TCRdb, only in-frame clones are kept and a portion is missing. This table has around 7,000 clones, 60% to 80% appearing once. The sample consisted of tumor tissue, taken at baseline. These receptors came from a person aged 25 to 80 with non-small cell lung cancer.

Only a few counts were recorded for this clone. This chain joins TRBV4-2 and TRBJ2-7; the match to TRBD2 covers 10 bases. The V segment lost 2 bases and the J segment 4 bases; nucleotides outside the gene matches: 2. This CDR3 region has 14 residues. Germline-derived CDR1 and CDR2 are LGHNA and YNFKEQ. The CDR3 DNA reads TGTGCCAGCAGCCAAAATAGCGGGAGGTACGAGCAGTACTTC. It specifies CASSQNSGRYEQYF.

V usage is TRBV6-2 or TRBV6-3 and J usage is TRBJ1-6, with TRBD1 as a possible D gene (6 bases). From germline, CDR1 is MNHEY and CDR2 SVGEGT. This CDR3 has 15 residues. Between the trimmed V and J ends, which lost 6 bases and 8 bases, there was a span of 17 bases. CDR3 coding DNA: TGTGCCAGCAGCCTAGCGAGGGCAGGGGATTCACCCCTCCACTTT. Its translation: CASSLARAGDSPLHF.

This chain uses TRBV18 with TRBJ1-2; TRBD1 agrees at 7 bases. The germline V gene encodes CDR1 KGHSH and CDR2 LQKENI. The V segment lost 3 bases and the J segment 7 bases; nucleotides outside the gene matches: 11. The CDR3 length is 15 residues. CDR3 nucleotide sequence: TGTGCCAGCTCACCGCCACCGGGACAGTTGGTTGGCTACACCTTC. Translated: CASSPPPGQLVGYTF.

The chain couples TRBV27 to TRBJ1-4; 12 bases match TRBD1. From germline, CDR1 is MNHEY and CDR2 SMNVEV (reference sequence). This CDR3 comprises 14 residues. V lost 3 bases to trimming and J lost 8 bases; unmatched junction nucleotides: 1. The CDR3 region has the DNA TGTGCCAGCAGTTTGGGACAGGGGGCAGAAAAACTGTTTTTT. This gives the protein CASSLGQGAEKLFF. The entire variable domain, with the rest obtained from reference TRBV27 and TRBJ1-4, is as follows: EAQVTQNPRYLITVTGKKLTVTCSQNMNHEYMSWYRQDPGLGLRQIYYSMNVEVTDKGDVPEGYKVSRKEKRNFPLILESPSPNQTSLYFCASSLGQGAEKLFFGSGTQLSVL.

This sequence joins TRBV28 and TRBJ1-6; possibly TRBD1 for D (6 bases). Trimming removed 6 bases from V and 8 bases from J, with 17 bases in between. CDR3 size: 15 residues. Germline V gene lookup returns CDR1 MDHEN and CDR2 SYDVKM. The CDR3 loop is CASRDSLGPYSPLHF. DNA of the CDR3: TGTGCCAGCAGGGACAGTCTGGGGCCCTATTCACCCCTCCACTTT.

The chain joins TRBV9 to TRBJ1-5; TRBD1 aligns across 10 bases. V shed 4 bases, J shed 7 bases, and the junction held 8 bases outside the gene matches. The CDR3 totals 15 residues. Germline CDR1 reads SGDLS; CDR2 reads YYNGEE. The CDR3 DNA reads TGTGCCAGCAGCCCGGGACAGGGGAAAAGACAGCCCCAGCATTTT. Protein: CASSPGQGKRQPQHF.

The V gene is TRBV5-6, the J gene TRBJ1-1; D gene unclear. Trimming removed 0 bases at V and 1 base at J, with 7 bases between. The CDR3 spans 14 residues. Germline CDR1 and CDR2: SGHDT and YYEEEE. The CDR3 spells CASSLEQENTEAFF. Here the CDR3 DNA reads TGTGCCAGCAGCTTGGAGCAGGAGAACACTGAAGCTTTCTTT.

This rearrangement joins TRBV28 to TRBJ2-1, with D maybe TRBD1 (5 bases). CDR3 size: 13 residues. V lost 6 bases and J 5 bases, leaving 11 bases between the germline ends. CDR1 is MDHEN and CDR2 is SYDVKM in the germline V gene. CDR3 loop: CASSETANNEQFF. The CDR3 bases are TGTGCCAGCAGCGAGACAGCGAACAATGAGCAGTTCTTC.

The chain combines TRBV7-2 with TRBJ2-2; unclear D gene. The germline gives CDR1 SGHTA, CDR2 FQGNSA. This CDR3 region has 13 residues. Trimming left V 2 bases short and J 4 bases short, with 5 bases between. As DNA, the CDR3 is TGTGCCAGCAGCTTATCCGGCACCGGGGAGCTGTTTTTT. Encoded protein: CASSLSGTGELFF.

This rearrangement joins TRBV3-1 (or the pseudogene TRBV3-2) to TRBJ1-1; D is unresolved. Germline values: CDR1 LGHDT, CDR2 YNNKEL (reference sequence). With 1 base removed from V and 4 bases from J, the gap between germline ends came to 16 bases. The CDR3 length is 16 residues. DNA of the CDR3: TGTGCCAGCAGCCAAGCGCGGACCTTGGTGGGCACTGAAGCTTTCTTT. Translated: CASSQARTLVGTEAFF.

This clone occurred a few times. DNA for the CDR3: TGTGCCAGCAGCCCAGATGACCGCAGGGTACCGACCTACGAGCAGTACTTC. Residues: CASSPDDRRVPTYEQYF. The chain combines TRBV3-1 (or the pseudogene TRBV3-2) with TRBJ2-7; tentatively, D is TRBD1 (5 bases). The germline V and J ends were trimmed by 4 bases and 2 bases, with 21 bases remaining between them. The CDR3 contains 17 residues. Germline lookup yields CDR1 LGHDT and CDR2 YNNKEL (reference sequence).

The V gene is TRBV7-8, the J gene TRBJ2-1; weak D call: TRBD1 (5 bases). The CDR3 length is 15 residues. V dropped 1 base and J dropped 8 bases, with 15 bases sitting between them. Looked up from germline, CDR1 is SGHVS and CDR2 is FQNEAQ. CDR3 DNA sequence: TGTGCCAGCAGCTTAGTAGGGGCAGCGATCGATGAGCAGTTCTTC. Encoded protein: CASSLVGAAIDEQFF. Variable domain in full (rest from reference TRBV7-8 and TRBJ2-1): GAGVSQSPRYKVAKRGQDVALRCDPISGHVSLFWYQQALGQGPEFLTYFQNEAQLDKSGLPSDRFFAERPEGSVSTLKIQRTQQEDSAVYLCASSLVGAAIDEQFFGPGTRLTVL.

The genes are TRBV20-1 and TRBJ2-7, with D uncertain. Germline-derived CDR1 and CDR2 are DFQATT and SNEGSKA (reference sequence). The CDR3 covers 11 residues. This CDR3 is CRPANSYEQYF. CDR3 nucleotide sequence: TGCAGGCCAGCCAACTCCTACGAGCAGTACTTC.

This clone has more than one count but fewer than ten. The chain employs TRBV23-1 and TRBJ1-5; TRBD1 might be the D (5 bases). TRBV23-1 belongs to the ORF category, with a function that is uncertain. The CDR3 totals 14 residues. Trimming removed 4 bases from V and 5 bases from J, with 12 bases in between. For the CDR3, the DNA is TGCGCCAGCAGTCCGGGGCGGCGGCATCAGCCCCAGCATTTT. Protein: CASSPGRRHQPQHF.

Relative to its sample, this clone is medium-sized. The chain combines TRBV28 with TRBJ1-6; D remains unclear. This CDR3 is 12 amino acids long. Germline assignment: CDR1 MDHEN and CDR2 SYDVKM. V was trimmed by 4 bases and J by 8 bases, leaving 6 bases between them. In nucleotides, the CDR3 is TGTGCCAGCAGTTACGAGTATTCACCCCTCCACTTT. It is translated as CASSYEYSPLHF.

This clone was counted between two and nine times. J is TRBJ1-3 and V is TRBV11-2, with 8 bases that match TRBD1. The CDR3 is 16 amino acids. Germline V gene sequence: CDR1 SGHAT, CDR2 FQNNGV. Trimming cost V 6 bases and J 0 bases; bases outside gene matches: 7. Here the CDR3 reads CASSRGQGPSGNTIYF. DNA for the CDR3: TGTGCCAGCAGTCGAGGACAGGGACCCTCTGGAAACACCATATATTTT.

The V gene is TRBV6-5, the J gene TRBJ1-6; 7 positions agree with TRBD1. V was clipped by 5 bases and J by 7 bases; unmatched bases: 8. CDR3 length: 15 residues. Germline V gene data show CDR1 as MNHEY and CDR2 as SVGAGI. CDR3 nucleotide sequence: TGTGCCAGCAGTCGACGACAGGGTCTCAATTCACCCCTCCACTTT. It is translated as CASSRRQGLNSPLHF.

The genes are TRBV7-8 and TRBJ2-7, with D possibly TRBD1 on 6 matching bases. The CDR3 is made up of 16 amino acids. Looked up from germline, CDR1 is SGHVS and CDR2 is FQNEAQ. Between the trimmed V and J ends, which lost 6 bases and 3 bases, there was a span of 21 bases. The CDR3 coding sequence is TGTGCCAGCAGTTACTCCAAGGGGGAACTCCACTACGAGCAGTACTTC. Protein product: CASSYSKGELHYEQYF.

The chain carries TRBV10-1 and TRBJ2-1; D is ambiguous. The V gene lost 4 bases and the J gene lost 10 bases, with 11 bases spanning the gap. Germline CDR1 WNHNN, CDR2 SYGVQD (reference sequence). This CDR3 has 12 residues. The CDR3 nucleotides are TGCGCCAGCAGTGGGAACCTAGGGGAGCAGTTCTTC. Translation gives CASSGNLGEQFF.

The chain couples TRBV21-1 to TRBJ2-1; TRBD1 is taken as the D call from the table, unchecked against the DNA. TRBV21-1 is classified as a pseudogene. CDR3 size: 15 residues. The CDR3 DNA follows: TGTGCCAGCAGCAATTTTATGCAGGGGAACAATGAGCAGTTCTTC. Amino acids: CASSNFMQGNNEQFF.

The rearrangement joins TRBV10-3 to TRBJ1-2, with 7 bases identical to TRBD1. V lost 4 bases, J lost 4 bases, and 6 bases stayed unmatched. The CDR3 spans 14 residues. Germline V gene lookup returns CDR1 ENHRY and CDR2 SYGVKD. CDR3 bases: TGTGCCATCAGTGCGTCAGGGGGTAGCTATGGCTACACCTTC. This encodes CAISASGGSYGYTF.

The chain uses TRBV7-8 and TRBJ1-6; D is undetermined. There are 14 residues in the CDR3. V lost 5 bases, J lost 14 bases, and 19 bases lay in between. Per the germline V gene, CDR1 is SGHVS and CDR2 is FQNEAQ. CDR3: CASSLMEALSSLHF. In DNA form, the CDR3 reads TGTGCCAGCAGCCTAATGGAGGCCCTTAGCTCCCTCCACTTT.

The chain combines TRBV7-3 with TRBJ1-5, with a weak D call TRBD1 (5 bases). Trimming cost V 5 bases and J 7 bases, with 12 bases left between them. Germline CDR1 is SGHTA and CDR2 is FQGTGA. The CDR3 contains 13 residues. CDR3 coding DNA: TGTGCCAGCAGCCCAGGGATCGGACAGCCCCAGCATTTT. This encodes CASSPGIGQPQHF.